The 20 T cell receptor beta chains listed next were all sequenced from one sample in a study of naive and memory T cell subsets. Two oligonucleotides, mixed equimolar, formed the beta constant-region primer covering TRBC1 and TRBC2. Four rounds of PCR amplified the ligated cDNA using nested alpha and beta constant-region primers plus SP2. MiXCR, run by TCRdb on the UMI-ligation and nested PCR reads, gives a single entry per CDR3 protein. The data show 85,000 or so distinct CDR3 sequences, with 9% seen just once and over 1% held by the top ten. Sequences were obtained from naive CD8+ T cells from blood. Source of these receptors: a human donor in good health.

The V gene is TRBV7-9, the J gene TRBJ2-6, with D possibly matching TRBD1 (5 bases). V was shortened by 2 bases and J by 3 bases, with 17 bases between the two germline ends. Germline values: CDR1 SEHNR, CDR2 FQNEAQ (reference sequence). The CDR3 totals 18 residues. Here the CDR3 reads CASSLRMAGLRGANVLTF. The CDR3 DNA is TGTGCCAGCAGCTTACGGATGGCAGGGCTACGTGGGGCCAACGTCCTGACTTTC.

V usage is TRBV5-1 and J usage is TRBJ2-3; D perhaps matches TRBD1 (6 bases). The CDR3 totals 15 residues. Trimming cost V 1 base and J 3 bases, with 12 bases left between them. CDR1 SGHRS and CDR2 YFSETQ come from the germline V gene. Here the CDR3 reads CASSLRPRGTDTQYF. The CDR3, as DNA: TGCGCCAGCAGCTTGAGGCCTAGGGGGACAGATACGCAGTATTTT.

This clonotype was observed at least ten times. The CDR3 sequence: CASRIQRSTDTQYF. The DNA for the CDR3 is TGTGCCAGCAGGATTCAGCGGAGCACAGATACGCAGTATTTT. The chain is built from TRBV5-5 and TRBJ2-3, with a possible D match to TRBD2 (5 bases). CDR3 length: 14 residues. The V end lost 5 bases, the J end lost 0 bases, and 10 bases lay between the germline ends. The germline CDR1 and CDR2 sequences are SGHKS and YYEKEE (reference sequence).

This clonotype was picked up many times. J is TRBJ2-5 and V is TRBV12-3 or TRBV12-4, with D unclear. CDR3 length equals 12 residues. Trimming shortened V by 2 bases and J by 5 bases, and 6 bases separated the two germline ends. The CDR3, as DNA: TGTGCCAGCAGTTTAAGTTGGGAGACCCAGTACTTC. Translation gives CASSLSWETQYF.

This clonotype was counted between two and nine times. The gene calls are TRBV11-1 and TRBJ2-3; perhaps TRBD2 as D (6 bases). Germline CDR1 and CDR2: SGHAT and FQDESV (reference sequence). The germline V and J ends were trimmed by 4 bases and 0 bases, with 11 bases remaining between them. The CDR3 length is 15 residues. The CDR3 is CASSSLATSTDTQYF. Written as DNA, the CDR3 is TGTGCCAGCAGCTCCCTAGCGACTAGCACAGATACGCAGTATTTT.

This clonotype was counted at least ten times. The rearrangement links TRBV5-1 to TRBJ2-1, with D perhaps matching TRBD2 (5 bases). Germline V CDR1 and CDR2: SGHRS, YFSETQ. The V and J ends lost 5 bases and 0 bases respectively, with 12 bases between them. This CDR3 has 15 residues. The CDR3 loop is CASRLARSSYNEQFF. The CDR3 bases are TGCGCCAGCAGGCTAGCCCGGTCCTCCTACAATGAGCAGTTCTTC.

This clonotype was detected many times. The rearrangement links TRBV27 to TRBJ2-1; D is uncertain. From germline, CDR1 is MNHEY and CDR2 SMNVEV (reference sequence). Between the trimmed V and J ends, which lost 3 bases and 0 bases, there was a span of 12 bases. CDR3 length: 16 residues. The CDR3 spells CASSFLPAPSYNEQFF. The CDR3 coding sequence is TGTGCCAGCAGTTTCCTCCCGGCTCCCTCCTACAATGAGCAGTTCTTC.

This chain's CDR3 is CASSLSRGGSYEQYF. The CDR3 DNA follows: TGTGCCAGCAGTTTATCTAGGGGCGGTTCCTACGAGCAGTACTTC. The genes are TRBV27 and TRBJ2-7, with D maybe TRBD1 (5 bases). The CDR3 consists of 15 residues. The germline V gene encodes CDR1 MNHEY and CDR2 SMNVEV (reference sequence). V was pared by 0 bases and J by 1 base, with 10 bases between.

The CDR3 sequence is CASSPKEGSDSYEQYF. In nucleotides, the CDR3 is TGTGCCAGCAGCCCTAAGGAGGGCTCCGACTCCTACGAGCAGTACTTC. V gene TRBV7-9 combines with J gene TRBJ2-7; D is perhaps TRBD2 (6 bases). V was clipped by 5 bases and J by 0 bases, with 17 bases between them. Germline loops: CDR1 SEHNR, CDR2 FQNEAQ (reference sequence). The CDR3 has 16 amino acids.

The sample holds many counts of this clonotype. This chain connects TRBV25-1 to TRBJ1-1; D is possibly TRBD1 (5 bases). The CDR3 contains 12 residues. The germline V gene has CDR1 MGHDK and CDR2 SYGVNS. Trimming pared 6 bases from V and 7 bases from J, leaving 12 bases between. CDR3 residues: CASRRDAVEAFF. The CDR3 region has the DNA TGTGCCAGCAGGCGGGACGCAGTTGAAGCTTTCTTT.

There are many counts of this clonotype. This chain joins TRBV20-1 and TRBJ1-1, with no clear D. This CDR3 has 13 amino acids. The germline gives CDR1 DFQATT, CDR2 SNEGSKA (reference sequence). Trimming pared 3 bases from V and 4 bases from J, leaving 12 bases between. CDR3 loop: CSARVGLATEAFF. CDR3 in DNA: TGCAGTGCTAGGGTGGGGTTGGCCACTGAAGCTTTCTTT.

There are a few counts of this clonotype. The chain employs TRBV28 and TRBJ1-2, with D perhaps matching TRBD1 (6 bases). CDR3 length: 14 residues. V lost 7 bases to trimming and J lost 8 bases, with 20 bases between them. Germline assignment: CDR1 MDHEN and CDR2 SYDVKM. CDR3: CASTPLDSAGGYTF. CDR3 DNA: TGTGCCAGCACCCCTCTGGACAGTGCAGGAGGCTACACCTTC.

V is TRBV10-3 and J is TRBJ2-3; the match to TRBD2 covers 7 bases. This CDR3 is built from 17 residues. The germline gives CDR1 ENHRY, CDR2 SYGVKD. V was clipped by 0 bases and J by 6 bases; unmatched bases: 12. The CDR3 spells CAISESLSWGGLDTQYF. The CDR3 DNA sequence: TGTGCCATCAGTGAGTCTCTTAGCTGGGGGGGATTGGATACGCAGTATTTT.

The CDR3: CAISEFRAGPYNEQFF. In DNA, the CDR3 is TGTGCCATCAGTGAGTTCAGGGCTGGCCCCTACAATGAGCAGTTCTTC. This chain uses TRBV10-3 with TRBJ2-1, with D possibly being TRBD1 (5 bases). Trimming shortened V by 1 base and J by 2 bases, and 12 bases separated the two germline ends. CDR3 size: 16 residues. The germline V gene encodes CDR1 ENHRY and CDR2 SYGVKD.

This chain connects TRBV27 to TRBJ1-2; D uncertain. The CDR3 is 13 residues long. Germline V CDR1 and CDR2: MNHEY, SMNVEV (reference sequence). The V end lost 6 bases, the J end lost 4 bases, and 12 bases lay between the germline ends. The CDR3 DNA reads as TGTGCCAGCAGGAACTCCGCTGGCTATGGCTACACCTTC. Its protein product is CASRNSAGYGYTF.

This clonotype was picked up many times. This chain connects TRBV2 to TRBJ2-7; TRBD2 might be the D (6 bases). The CDR3 is 17 residues long. Trimming shortened V by 7 bases and J by 0 bases, and 22 bases separated the two germline ends. Germline V gene lookup returns CDR1 SNHLY and CDR2 FYNNEI. This chain's CDR3 is CASTGPSVMWDSYEQYF. The CDR3 DNA reads as TGTGCCAGCACGGGTCCTAGCGTAATGTGGGACTCCTACGAGCAGTACTTC. Looking up the rest from reference TRBV2 and TRBJ2-7 gives the full variable domain: EPEVTQTPSHQVTQMGQEVILRCVPISNHLYFYWYRQILGQKVEFLVSFYNNEISEKSEIFDDQFSVERPDGSNFTLKIRSTKLEDSAMYFCASTGPSVMWDSYEQYFGPGTRLTVT.

This clonotype was counted many times. The chain uses TRBV20-1 and TRBJ2-7, with 10 bases lining up with TRBD2. V lost 6 bases and J lost 6; bases outside the gene matches: 11. The germline V gene has CDR1 DFQATT and CDR2 SNEGSKA (reference sequence). The CDR3 contains 14 residues. CDR3 DNA: TGCAGTGCAACTTACCTAGCGGGAGTGCTCGAGCAGTACTTC. This gives the protein CSATYLAGVLEQYF.

This clonotype was observed at least ten times. The chain uses TRBV6-6 and TRBJ2-3; 7 bases line up with TRBD2. J lost 11 bases, V lost 2 bases, and 16 bases had no gene match. The CDR3 contains 16 residues. Looked up from germline, CDR1 is MNHNY and CDR2 is SVGAGI (reference sequence). The CDR3 is CASSYDSRLAVSGQYF. CDR3 coding DNA: TGTGCCAGCAGTTACGACTCCCGACTAGCAGTTAGCGGGCAGTATTTT.

Many counts were recorded for this clonotype. This chain joins TRBV29-1 and TRBJ2-1; 10 bases are shared with TRBD2. Trimming took 5 bases from V and 0 from J; bases not matched to a gene: 7. This CDR3 is built from 16 residues. CDR1 is SQVTM, CDR2 ANQGSEA, per germline. The CDR3 bases are TGCAGCGTTTCAGGACTAGCGGAAATCTCCTACAATGAGCAGTTCTTC. Amino acids: CSVSGLAEISYNEQFF.

This clonotype was observed many times. J is TRBJ1-1 and V is TRBV7-8; D not certain. The V gene lost 1 base and the J gene lost 2 bases, with 5 bases spanning the gap. CDR1 SGHVS and CDR2 FQNEAQ come from the germline V gene. The CDR3 is 13 amino acids. This CDR3 is CASSLGINTEAFF. CDR3 DNA: TGTGCCAGCAGCTTAGGTATTAACACTGAAGCTTTCTTT.